This is a list of T cell receptor beta chains from one sample in a study of shared clonotypes between healthy human individuals. Clones were read by immunoSEQ multiplex PCR, and TCRdb kept only the in-frame ones, dropping some. The table has 450,000 to 600,000 clones, roughly 85% seen once. Sequencing used PBMCs. These TCRs come from a middle-aged woman in good health. Some clones in this sample may be carry-over from other donors' samples. The CDR3 runs from the conserved cysteine through the conserved F or W. D genes are given only for firm matches. Clone size is not always given. Where it is, it says once, few, many or a class for expanded clones.

v_gene	d_gene	abundance	j_gene	CDR3nt	CDR3aa
TRBV6-6	NA	once	TRBJ2-1	TGTGCCAGCAGTCCCCCACAGGGAACGGCTGAGCAGTTCTTC	CASSPPQGTAEQFF
TRBV29-1	NA	few	TRBJ1-2	TGCAGCGTTGAAAAGTCAGGACGAGGCTATGGCTACACCTTC	CSVEKSGRGYGYTF
TRBV7-9	NA	NA	TRBJ2-5	TGTGCCAGCAGCTTATTGGCGGCGCAAGAGACCCAGTACTTC	CASSLLAAQETQYF
TRBV7-3	NA	NA	TRBJ2-3	TGTGCCAGCAGCTTAACGCTTAGCGTAACAGATACGCAGTATTTT	CASSLTLSVTDTQYF
TRBV9	TRBD2	NA	TRBJ2-2	TGTGCCAGCAGCAAGACTAGCGGGAGGTTCGGGGAGCTGTTTTTT	CASSKTSGRFGELFF
TRBV30	NA	NA	TRBJ1-6	TGTGCCTGGTCCGGGACGGCGAATTCACCCCTCCACTTT	CAWSGTANSPLHF
TRBV7-9	NA	NA	TRBJ2-7	TGTGCCAGCAGCTTAGGCGGGACCGCCTACGAGCAGTACTTC	CASSLGGTAYEQYF
TRBV9	TRBD2	NA	TRBJ2-3	TGTGCCAGCAGCGTAGGAACTAGCGGGAGCGCAGATACGCAGTATTTT	CASSVGTSGSADTQYF
TRBV28	TRBD2	NA	TRBJ2-5	TGTGCCAGCGGACTAGGGCAAGAGACCCAGTACTTC	CASGLGQETQYF
TRBV18	TRBD2	few	TRBJ2-5	TGTGCCAGCTCACCGGGACTAGCGGGAGTCGGGGAGACCCAGTACTTC	CASSPGLAGVGETQYF
TRBV18	NA	NA	TRBJ1-1	TGTGCCAGCTCACCTGAAAACAGGGTAGTAGACACTGAAGCTTTCTTT	CASSPENRVVDTEAFF
TRBV5-1	TRBD2	NA	TRBJ2-2	TGCGCCAGCATCCCTAGCGGGAGTACGGACACCGGGGAGCTGTTTTTT	CASIPSGSTDTGELFF
TRBV18	TRBD1	NA	TRBJ2-3	TGTGCCAGCTCACCCGACAGGGTAGTGACAGATACGCAGTATTTT	CASSPDRVVTDTQYF
TRBV7-9	NA	few	TRBJ2-3	TGTGCCAGCAGCAACAGACAGGAGACAGATACGCAGTATTTT	CASSNRQETDTQYF
TRBV25-1	TRBD2	NA	TRBJ2-1	TGTGCCAGCAGTGACCGGCTAGCGGACTCCTACAATGAGCAGTTCTTC	CASSDRLADSYNEQFF
TRBV6-5	TRBD1	few	TRBJ2-7	TGTGCCGGTAACAGGGGATACGAGCAGTACTTC	CAGNRGYEQYF
TRBV18	NA	NA	TRBJ1-5	TGTGCCAGCTCACCACCGGGGGACGGCAATCAGCCCCAGCATTTT	CASSPPGDGNQPQHF
TRBV15	NA	NA	TRBJ2-3	TGTGCCACAGGGGCAGTTACCACAGATACGCAGTATTTT	CATGAVTTDTQYF
TRBV6-1	NA	NA	TRBJ1-3	TGTGCCAGCAGTGCGTCATTCGACAGGTACTCTGGAAACACCATATATTTT	CASSASFDRYSGNTIYF
TRBV7-9	NA	NA	TRBJ2-1	TGTGCCAGCAGCCCCTCGGCCAGGGGAAGCTCCTACAATGAGCAGTTCTTC	CASSPSARGSSYNEQFF
TRBV20-1	NA	NA	TRBJ2-1	TGCAGTGGGGGGATGGGTCATGAGCAGTTCTTC	CSGGMGHEQFF
TRBV28	NA	NA	TRBJ2-5	TGTGCCAGCAGGGAGGAAAGGGAAGAGACCCAGTACTTC	CASREEREETQYF
TRBV10-3	NA	NA	TRBJ1-2	TGTGCCAGTACCAGGGATACTGACTATGGCTACACCTTC	CASTRDTDYGYTF